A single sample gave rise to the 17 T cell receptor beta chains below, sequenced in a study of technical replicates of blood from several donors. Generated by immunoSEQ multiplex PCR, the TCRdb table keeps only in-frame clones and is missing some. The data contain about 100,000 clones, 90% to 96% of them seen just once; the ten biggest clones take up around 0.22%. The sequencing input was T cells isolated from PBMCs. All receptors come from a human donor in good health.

The CDR3 is CATSRVEGAGIETQYF. CDR3 nucleotides: TGTGCCACCAGCAGGGTAGAAGGGGCGGGGATTGAGACCCAGTACTTC. This chain uses TRBV15 with TRBJ2-5; D might be TRBD2 (6 bases). Germline assignment: CDR1 LNHNV and CDR2 YYDKDF (reference sequence). V was trimmed by 3 bases and J by 5 bases, leaving 19 bases between them. The CDR3 length is 16 residues.

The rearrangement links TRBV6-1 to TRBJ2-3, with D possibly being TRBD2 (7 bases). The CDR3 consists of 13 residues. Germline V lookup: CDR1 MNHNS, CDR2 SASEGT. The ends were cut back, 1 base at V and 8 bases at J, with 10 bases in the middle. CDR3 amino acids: CASSEGGGATQYF. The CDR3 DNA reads TGTGCCAGCAGTGAAGGTGGGGGGGCTACGCAGTATTTT.

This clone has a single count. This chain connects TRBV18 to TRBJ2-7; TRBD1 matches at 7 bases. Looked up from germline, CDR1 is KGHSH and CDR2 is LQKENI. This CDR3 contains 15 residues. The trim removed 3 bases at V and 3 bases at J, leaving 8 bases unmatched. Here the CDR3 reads CASSPRQGALYEQYF. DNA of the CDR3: TGTGCCAGCTCACCGAGACAGGGAGCGCTCTACGAGCAGTACTTC.

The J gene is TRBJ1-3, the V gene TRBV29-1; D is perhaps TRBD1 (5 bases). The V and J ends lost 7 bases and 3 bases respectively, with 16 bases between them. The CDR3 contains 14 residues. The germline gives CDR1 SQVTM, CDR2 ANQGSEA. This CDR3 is CSATFGTYGNTIYF. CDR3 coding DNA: TGCAGCGCAACCTTCGGGACTTATGGAAACACCATATATTTT.

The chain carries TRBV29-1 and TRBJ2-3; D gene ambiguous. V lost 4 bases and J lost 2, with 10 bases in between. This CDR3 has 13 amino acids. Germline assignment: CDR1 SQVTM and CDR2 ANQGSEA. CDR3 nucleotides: TGCAGCGTTGTAAACAGAGACACAGATACGCAGTATTTT. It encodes CSVVNRDTDTQYF.

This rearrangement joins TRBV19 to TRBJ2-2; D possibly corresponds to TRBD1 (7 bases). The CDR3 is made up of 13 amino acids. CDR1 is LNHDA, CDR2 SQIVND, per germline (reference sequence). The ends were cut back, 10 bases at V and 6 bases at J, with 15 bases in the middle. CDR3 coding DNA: TGTGCCACGGCGGCAGGGGGGTCCGGGGAGCTGTTTTTT. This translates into CATAAGGSGELFF.

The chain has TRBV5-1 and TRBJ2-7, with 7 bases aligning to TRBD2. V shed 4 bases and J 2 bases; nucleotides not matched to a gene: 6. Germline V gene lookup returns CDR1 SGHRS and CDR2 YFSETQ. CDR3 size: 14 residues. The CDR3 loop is CASSRPSGPYEQYF. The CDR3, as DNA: TGCGCCAGCAGCCGTCCTAGCGGTCCCTACGAGCAGTACTTC. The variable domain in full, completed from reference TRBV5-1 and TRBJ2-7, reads KAGVTQTPRYLIKTRGQQVTLSCSPISGHRSVSWYQQTPGQGLQFLFEYFSETQRNKGNFPGRFSGRQFSNSRSEMNVSTLELGDSALYLCASSRPSGPYEQYFGPGTRLTVT.

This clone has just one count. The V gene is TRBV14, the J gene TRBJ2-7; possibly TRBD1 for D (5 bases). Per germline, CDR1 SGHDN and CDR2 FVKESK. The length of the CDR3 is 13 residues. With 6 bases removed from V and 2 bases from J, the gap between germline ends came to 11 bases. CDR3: CASRLTGAYEQYF. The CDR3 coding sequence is TGTGCCAGCAGGCTAACAGGCGCCTACGAGCAGTACTTC.

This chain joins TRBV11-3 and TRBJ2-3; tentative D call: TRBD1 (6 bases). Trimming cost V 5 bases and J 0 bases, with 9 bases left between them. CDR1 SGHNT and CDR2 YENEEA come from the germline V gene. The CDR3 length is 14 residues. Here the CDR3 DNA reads TGTGCCAGCAGCCTCAGGGGCAGCACAGATACGCAGTATTTT. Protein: CASSLRGSTDTQYF.

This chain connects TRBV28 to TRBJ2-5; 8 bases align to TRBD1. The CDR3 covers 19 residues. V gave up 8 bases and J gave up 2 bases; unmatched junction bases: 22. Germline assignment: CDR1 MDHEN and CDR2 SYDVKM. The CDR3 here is CASFPSGPPGQASQETQYF. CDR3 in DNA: TGTGCCAGCTTCCCCAGTGGGCCACCGGGACAGGCCTCTCAAGAGACCCAGTACTTC.

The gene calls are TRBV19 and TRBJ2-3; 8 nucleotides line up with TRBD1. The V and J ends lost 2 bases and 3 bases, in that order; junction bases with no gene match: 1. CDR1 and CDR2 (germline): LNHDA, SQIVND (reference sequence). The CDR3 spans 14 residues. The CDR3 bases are TGTGCCAGTAGTATACAGGGGGCAACAGATACGCAGTATTTT. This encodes CASSIQGATDTQYF.

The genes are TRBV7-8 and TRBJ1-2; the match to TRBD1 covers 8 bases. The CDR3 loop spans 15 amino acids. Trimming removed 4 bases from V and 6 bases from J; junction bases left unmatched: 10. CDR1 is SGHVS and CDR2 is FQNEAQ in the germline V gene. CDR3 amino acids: CASSYLQGARDGYTF. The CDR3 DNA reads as TGTGCCAGCAGCTACCTTCAGGGGGCTCGGGATGGCTACACCTTC. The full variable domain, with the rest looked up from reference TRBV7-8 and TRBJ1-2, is GAGVSQSPRYKVAKRGQDVALRCDPISGHVSLFWYQQALGQGPEFLTYFQNEAQLDKSGLPSDRFFAERPEGSVSTLKIQRTQQEDSAVYLCASSYLQGARDGYTFGSGTRLTVV.

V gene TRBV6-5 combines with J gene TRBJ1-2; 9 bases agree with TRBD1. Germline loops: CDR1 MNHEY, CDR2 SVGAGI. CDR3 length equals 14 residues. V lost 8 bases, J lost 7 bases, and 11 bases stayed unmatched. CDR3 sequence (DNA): TGTGCCAGCTCCTACAGGGGGCGCGGTGGTGGCTACACCTTC. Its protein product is CASSYRGRGGGYTF.

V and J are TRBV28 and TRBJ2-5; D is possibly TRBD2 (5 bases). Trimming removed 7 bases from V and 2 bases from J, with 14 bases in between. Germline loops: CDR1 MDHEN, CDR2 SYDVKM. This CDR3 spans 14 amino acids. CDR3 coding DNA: TGTGCCAGCACCCCCCGGGATATGCAAGAGACCCAGTACTTC. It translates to CASTPRDMQETQYF.

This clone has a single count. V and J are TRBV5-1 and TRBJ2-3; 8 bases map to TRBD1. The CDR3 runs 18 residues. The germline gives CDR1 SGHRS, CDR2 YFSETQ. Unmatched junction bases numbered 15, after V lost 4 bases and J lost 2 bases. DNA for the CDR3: TGCGCCAGCAGCCCAAGGACAGGGATCCTCCTGGACACAGATACGCAGTATTTT. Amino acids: CASSPRTGILLDTDTQYF.

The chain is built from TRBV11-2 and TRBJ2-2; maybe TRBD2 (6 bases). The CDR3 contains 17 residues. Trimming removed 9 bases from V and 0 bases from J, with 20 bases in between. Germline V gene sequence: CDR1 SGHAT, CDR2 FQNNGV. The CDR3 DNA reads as TGTGCCAGGGGGTTAGGGGCGGGACCCGCGAACACCGGGGAGCTGTTTTTT. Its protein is CARGLGAGPANTGELFF. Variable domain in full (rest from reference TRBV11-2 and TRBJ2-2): EAGVAQSPRYKIIEKRQSVAFWCNPISGHATLYWYQQILGQGPKLLIQFQNNGVVDDSQLPKDRFSAERLKGVDSTLKIQPAKLEDSAVYLCARGLGAGPANTGELFFGEGSRLTVL.

The CDR3 protein is CATRYLDRELFTF. As DNA, the CDR3 is TGTGCCACCCGGTATTTGGACAGGGAGCTTTTTACCTTC. The J gene is TRBJ1-2, the V gene TRBV7-9; 8 bases are shared with TRBD1. From germline, CDR1 is SEHNR and CDR2 FQNEAQ (reference sequence). CDR3 length equals 13 residues. Losses at the gene ends were 10 bases for V and 14 bases for J; bases not matched to a gene: 18.